These 7 T cell receptor beta chains share one sample of origin, sequenced in a study of blood T cell repertoires in COVID-19. The assay was immunoSEQ multiplex PCR, and TCRdb's table has in-frame clones only and misses some. The data contain some 30,000 clones, 70% to 90% of them singletons. The sequencing input was peripheral blood. The receptor source for this set is a man aged 55 to 70 with active COVID-19.

The chain couples TRBV19 to TRBJ2-5; TRBD2 matches at 10 bases. The germline V gene encodes CDR1 LNHDA and CDR2 SQIVND (reference sequence). The CDR3 is 18 residues long. The V gene end was trimmed by 2 bases and the J gene end by 5 bases; junction bases not matched to a gene: 14. CDR3: CASSIKTSGPTVLETQYF. CDR3 bases: TGTGCCAGTAGTATAAAGACTAGCGGGCCGACAGTGTTGGAGACCCAGTACTTC.

This rearrangement joins TRBV5-1 to TRBJ1-4; D unclear. This CDR3 is 14 amino acids long. The V gene lost 1 base and the J gene lost 0 bases, with 4 bases spanning the gap. The V gene's germline CDR1 is SGHRS and CDR2 YFSETQ. The CDR3 bases are TGCGCCAGCAGCTTGCTTGCAACTAATGAAAAACTGTTTTTT. This sequence encodes CASSLLATNEKLFF.

V and J are TRBV7-2 and TRBJ2-1; 11 nucleotides line up with TRBD2. The V gene's germline CDR1 is SGHTA and CDR2 FQGNSA. The CDR3 is made up of 15 amino acids. V trimming: 5 bases; J trimming: 4 bases; junction bases outside the gene matches: 4. For the CDR3, the DNA is TGTGCCAGCAGCCGTACTAGCGGGAGATACAATGAGCAGTTCTTC. This sequence encodes CASSRTSGRYNEQFF.

The V call is TRBV27, the J call TRBJ2-2; 11 bases fit TRBD2. Losses at the gene ends were 5 bases for V and 1 base for J; bases not matched to a gene: 3. This CDR3 is 16 amino acids long. CDR1 is MNHEY and CDR2 is SMNVEV in the germline V gene (reference sequence). In DNA form, the CDR3 reads TGTGCCAGCAGTCGACTAGCGGGACAGAACACCGGGGAGCTGTTTTTT. Protein sequence: CASSRLAGQNTGELFF.

The rearrangement links TRBV18 to TRBJ1-3; 8 nucleotides agree with TRBD1. CDR1 KGHSH and CDR2 LQKENI come from the germline V gene. Trimming removed 1 base from V and 4 bases from J; junction bases left unmatched: 12. CDR3 length: 18 residues. The CDR3 DNA reads as TGTGCCAGCTCACCACGTTTCCTAGACAGGGGTCCCGGAAACACCATATATTTT. Protein: CASSPRFLDRGPGNTIYF.

This clone was detected only a few times. The rearrangement links TRBV6-2 or TRBV6-3 to TRBJ2-1; 12 bases agree with TRBD2. Germline V gene sequence: CDR1 MNHEY, CDR2 SVGEGT. The CDR3 is 18 amino acids. The ends lost 1 base at V and 6 bases at J; junction bases unmatched: 10. The chain's CDR3 is CASSYFGLAGSRGNEQFF. CDR3 DNA sequence: TGTGCCAGCAGTTACTTCGGACTAGCGGGGTCGAGAGGCAATGAGCAGTTCTTC.

This clone turned up a few times. The chain combines TRBV5-1 with TRBJ2-3; 12 bases align to TRBD2. Germline V lookup: CDR1 SGHRS, CDR2 YFSETQ. The CDR3 runs to 19 residues. Trimming took 4 bases from V and 0 from J; bases not matched to a gene: 12. The CDR3, as DNA: TGCGCCAGCAGCCTTCGCGGACTAGCGGGAACCCCTAGCACAGATACGCAGTATTTT. Its protein product is CASSLRGLAGTPSTDTQYF.